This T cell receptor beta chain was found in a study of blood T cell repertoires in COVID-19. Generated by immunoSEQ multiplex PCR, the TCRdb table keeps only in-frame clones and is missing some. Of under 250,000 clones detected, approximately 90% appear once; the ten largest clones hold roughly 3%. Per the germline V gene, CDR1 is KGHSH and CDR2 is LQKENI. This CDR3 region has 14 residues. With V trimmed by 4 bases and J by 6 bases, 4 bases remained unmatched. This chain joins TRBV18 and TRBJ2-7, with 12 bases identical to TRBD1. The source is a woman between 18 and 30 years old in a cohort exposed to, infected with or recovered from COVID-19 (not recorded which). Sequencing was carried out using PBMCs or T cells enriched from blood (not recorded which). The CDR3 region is CASSLRDRGLEQYF. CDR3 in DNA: TGTGCCAGCTCACTCCGGGACAGGGGGCTCGAGCAGTACTTC. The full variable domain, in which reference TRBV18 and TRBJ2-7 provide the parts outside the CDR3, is NAGVMQNPRHLVRRRGQEARLRCSPMKGHSHVYWYRQLPEEGLKFMVYLQKENIIDESGMPKERFSAEFPKEGPSILRIQQVVRGDSAAYFCASSLRDRGLEQYFGPGTRLTVT.